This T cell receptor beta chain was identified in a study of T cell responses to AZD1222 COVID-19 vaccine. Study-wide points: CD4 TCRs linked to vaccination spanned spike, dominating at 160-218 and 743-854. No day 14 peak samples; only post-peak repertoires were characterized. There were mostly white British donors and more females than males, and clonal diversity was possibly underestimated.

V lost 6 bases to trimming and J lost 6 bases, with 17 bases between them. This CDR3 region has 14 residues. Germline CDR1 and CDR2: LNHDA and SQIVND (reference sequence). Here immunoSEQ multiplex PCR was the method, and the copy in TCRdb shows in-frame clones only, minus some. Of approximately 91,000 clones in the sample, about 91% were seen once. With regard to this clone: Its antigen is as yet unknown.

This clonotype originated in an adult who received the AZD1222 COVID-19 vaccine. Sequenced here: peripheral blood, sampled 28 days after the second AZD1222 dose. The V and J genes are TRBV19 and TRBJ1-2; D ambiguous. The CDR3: CASRTARTYHGYTF. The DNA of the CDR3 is TGTGCCAGTAGAACTGCCAGGACTTATCATGGCTACACCTTC.